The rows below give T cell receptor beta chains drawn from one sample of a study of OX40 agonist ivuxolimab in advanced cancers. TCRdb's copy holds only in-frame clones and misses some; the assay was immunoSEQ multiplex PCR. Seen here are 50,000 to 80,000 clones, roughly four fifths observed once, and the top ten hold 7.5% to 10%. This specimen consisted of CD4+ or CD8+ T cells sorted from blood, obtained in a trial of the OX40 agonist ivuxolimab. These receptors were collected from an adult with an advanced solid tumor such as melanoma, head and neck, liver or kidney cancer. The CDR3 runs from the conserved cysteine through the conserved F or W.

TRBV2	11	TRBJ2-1	CASSVYNEQFF
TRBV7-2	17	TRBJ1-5	CASRRTGGIFSNQPQHF
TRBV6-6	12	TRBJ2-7	CASSPSGNEQYF
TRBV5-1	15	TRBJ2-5	CASSSTRYSRETQYF
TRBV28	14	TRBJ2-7	CASSPYGTLYEQYF
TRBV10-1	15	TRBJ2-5	CASSEVGQGKEAQYF
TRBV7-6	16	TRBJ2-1	CASSLDGRLAGAEQFF
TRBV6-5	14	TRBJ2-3	CASSYAGTLDTQYF
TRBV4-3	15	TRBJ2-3	CASSQASGFGDTQYF
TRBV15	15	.	CATSRGGQGWYEQYF
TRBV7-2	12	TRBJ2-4	CASSLAENIQYF
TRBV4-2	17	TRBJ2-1	CASSRMGGMSSYNEQFF
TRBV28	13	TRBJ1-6	CASTRDGNSPLHF
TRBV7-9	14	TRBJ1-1	CASSPGGTAPEAFF
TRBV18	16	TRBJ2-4	CASSPGQGSAKNIQYF
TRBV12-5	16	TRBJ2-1	CASGSRLAGPYNEQFF
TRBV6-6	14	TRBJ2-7	CATSTGTSVYEQYF
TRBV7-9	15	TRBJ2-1	CASSHKRRVGNEQFF
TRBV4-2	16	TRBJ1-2	CASSQDLAGDLHGYTF
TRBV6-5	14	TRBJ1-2	CASSPGAARLGYTF
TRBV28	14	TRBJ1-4	CASSLWTVNEKLFF
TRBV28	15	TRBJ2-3	CASSQRMGLTDTQYF
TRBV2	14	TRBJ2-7	CASRATSGRYEQYF
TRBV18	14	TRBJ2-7	CASSLGTRTYEQYF
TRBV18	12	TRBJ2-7	CASSPSGREQYF
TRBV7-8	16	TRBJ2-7	CASSLALSGETYEQYF
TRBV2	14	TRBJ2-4	CASSEGEVKNIQYF
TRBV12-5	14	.	CASGSRTGSYEQYF
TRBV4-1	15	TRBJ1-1	CASSQLGLENTEAFF
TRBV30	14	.	CAWNKDRGNHEQYF
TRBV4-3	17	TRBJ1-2	CASSQGLGDRINYGYTF
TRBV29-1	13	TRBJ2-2	CSVAAGRTGELFF
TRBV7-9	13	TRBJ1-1	CASSLSVDTEAFF